The clone carrying this T cell receptor beta chain was found once. Naive and memory CD4+ T cell DNA was deep-sequenced without culture. TCRdb's table, derived via immunoSEQ multiplex PCR, lists solely in-frame clones and lacks some. The sample consists of approximately 59,000 clones, about nine tenths of them appearing once. This sample stems from a study of CD4 T cells in relation to SARS-CoV-2 and coronaviruses. V lost 5 bases, J lost 1 base, and 10 bases lay in between. Germline loops: CDR1 LGHDT, CDR2 YNNKEL (reference sequence). This CDR3 comprises 14 residues. Unexposed donor CD4+ T cells date from about 2011-2019, before the COVID-19 pandemic.

This chain uses TRBV3-1 (or the pseudogene TRBV3-2) with TRBJ2-3; D ambiguous. Sequencing used memory CD4+ T cells from PBMCs. This TCR came from a human donor in good health. The CDR3 loop reads CASSGPWGTDTQYF. The CDR3, as DNA: TGTGCCAGCAGCGGACCTTGGGGCACAGATACGCAGTATTTT.